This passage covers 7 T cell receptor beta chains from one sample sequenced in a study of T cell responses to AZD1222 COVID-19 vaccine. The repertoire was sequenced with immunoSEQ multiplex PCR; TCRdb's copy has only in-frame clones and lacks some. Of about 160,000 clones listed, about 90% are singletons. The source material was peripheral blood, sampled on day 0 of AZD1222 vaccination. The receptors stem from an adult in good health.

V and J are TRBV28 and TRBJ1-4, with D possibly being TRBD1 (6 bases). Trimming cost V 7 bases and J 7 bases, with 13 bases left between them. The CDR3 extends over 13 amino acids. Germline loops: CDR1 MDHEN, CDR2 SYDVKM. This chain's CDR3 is CASIQGSSEKLFF. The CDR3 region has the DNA TGTGCCAGCATACAGGGTTCGTCTGAAAAACTGTTTTTT.

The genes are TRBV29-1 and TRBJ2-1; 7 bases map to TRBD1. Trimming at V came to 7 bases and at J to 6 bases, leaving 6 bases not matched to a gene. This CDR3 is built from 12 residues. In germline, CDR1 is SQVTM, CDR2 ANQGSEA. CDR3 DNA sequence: TGCAGCGAACGACAGGGCCCCAATGAGCAGTTCTTC. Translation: CSERQGPNEQFF.

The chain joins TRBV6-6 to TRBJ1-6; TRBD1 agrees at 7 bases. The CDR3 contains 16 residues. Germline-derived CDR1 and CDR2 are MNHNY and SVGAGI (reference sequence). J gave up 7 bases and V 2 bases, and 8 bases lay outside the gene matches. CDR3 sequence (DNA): TGTGCCAGCAGTTACCTCGACAGGGCCCTCAATTCACCCCTCCACTTT. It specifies CASSYLDRALNSPLHF.

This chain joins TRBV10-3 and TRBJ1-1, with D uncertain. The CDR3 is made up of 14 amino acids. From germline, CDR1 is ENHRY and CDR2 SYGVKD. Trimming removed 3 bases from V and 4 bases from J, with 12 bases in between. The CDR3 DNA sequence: TGTGCCATCAGTGATCCCAGGTACGGCACTGAAGCTTTCTTT. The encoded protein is CAISDPRYGTEAFF.

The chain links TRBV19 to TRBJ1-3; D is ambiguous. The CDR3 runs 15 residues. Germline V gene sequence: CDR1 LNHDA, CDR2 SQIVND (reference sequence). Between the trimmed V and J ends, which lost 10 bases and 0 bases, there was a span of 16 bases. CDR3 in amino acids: CAIRDLSTSGNTIYF. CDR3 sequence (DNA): TGTGCCATTCGCGACCTCTCTACCTCTGGAAACACCATATATTTT.

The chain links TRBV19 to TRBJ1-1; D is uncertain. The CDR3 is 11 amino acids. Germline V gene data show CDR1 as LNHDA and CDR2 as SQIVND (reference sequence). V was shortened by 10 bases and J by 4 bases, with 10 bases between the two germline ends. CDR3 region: CATERGTEAFF. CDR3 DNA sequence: TGTGCCACGGAGCGTGGCACTGAAGCTTTCTTT.

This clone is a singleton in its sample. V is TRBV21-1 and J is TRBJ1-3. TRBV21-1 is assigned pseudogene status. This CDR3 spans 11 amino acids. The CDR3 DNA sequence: TGTGCCAGCAACAAGGAAAACACCATATATTTT. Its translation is CASNKENTIYF.